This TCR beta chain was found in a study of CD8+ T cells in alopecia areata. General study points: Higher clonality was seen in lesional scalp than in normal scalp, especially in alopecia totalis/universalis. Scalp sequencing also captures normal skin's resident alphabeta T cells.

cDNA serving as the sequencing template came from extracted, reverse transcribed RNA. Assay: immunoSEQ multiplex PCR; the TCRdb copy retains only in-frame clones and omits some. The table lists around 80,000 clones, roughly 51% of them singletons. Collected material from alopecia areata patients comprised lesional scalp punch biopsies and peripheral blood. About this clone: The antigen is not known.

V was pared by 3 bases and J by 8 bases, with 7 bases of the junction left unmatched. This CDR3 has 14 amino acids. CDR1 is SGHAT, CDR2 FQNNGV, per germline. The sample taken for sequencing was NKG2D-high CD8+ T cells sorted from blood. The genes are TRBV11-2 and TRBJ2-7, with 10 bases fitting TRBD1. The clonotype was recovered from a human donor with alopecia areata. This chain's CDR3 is CASSFPGQGTQQYF. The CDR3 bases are TGTGCCAGCAGCTTCCCGGGACAGGGGACGCAGCAGTACTTC.